One sample yielded the 22 T cell receptor beta chains listed below, sequenced in a study of blood T cell repertoires in COVID-19. Only in-frame clones appear in the TCRdb table, and some are missing; sequencing was by immunoSEQ multiplex PCR. The sample carries some 190,000 clones, about 84% recorded once. Input material: peripheral blood. The source is a woman of 80 years or more with COVID-19, enrolled during active disease.

The chain recombines TRBV5-1 with TRBJ1-4; no firm D call. Germline-derived CDR1 and CDR2 are SGHRS and YFSETQ. The germline V and J ends were trimmed by 1 base and 4 bases, with 8 bases remaining between them. The CDR3 loop spans 14 amino acids. The CDR3 here is CASSLHNLNEKLFF. DNA of the CDR3: TGCGCCAGCAGCTTGCACAACCTTAATGAAAAACTGTTTTTT.

This clone turned up a few times. For the CDR3, the DNA is TGTGCCAGCAGCCAGTTGGAGGGGAACACTGAAGCTTTCTTT. This gives the protein CASSQLEGNTEAFF. The chain employs TRBV14 and TRBJ1-1; D is unclear. Trimming cost V 3 bases and J 1 base, with 9 bases left between them. This CDR3 has 14 amino acids. Germline CDR1 reads SGHDN; CDR2 reads FVKESK. Full variable domain (remainder filled in from reference TRBV14 and TRBJ1-1): EAGVTQFPSHSVIEKGQTVTLRCDPISGHDNLYWYRRVMGKEIKFLLHFVKESKQDESGMPNNRFLAERTGGTYSTLKVQPAELEDSGVYFCASSQLEGNTEAFFGQGTRLTVV.

The rearrangement uses TRBV2 and TRBJ1-5; TRBD1 might be the D (6 bases). V lost 6 bases and J 5 bases, leaving 14 bases between the germline ends. The germline V gene has CDR1 SNHLY and CDR2 FYNNEI. The CDR3 loop spans 14 amino acids. The CDR3 protein is CASSEQGGYQPQHF. The CDR3 DNA is TGTGCCAGCAGCGAACAGGGAGGGTATCAGCCCCAGCATTTT.

The chain links TRBV29-1 to TRBJ2-3; 8 positions match TRBD2. Germline V gene data show CDR1 as SQVTM and CDR2 as ANQGSEA. CDR3 length: 13 amino acids. After removal of 4 bases from V and 2 bases from J, the junction contained 2 bases not matched to a gene. The CDR3 DNA reads TGCAGCGTTGGCGGGGGGAACACAGATACGCAGTATTTT. Encoded protein: CSVGGGNTDTQYF.

The V call is TRBV2, the J call TRBJ1-5; the D gene is possibly TRBD1 (5 bases). The germline V gene has CDR1 SNHLY and CDR2 FYNNEI. V gave up 4 bases and J gave up 7 bases, with 11 bases separating them. CDR3 length equals 13 residues. The CDR3 here is CASSGPGLQPQHF. CDR3 nucleotides: TGTGCCAGCAGTGGGCCAGGGTTACAGCCCCAGCATTTT. Looking up the rest from reference TRBV2 and TRBJ1-5 gives the full variable domain: EPEVTQTPSHQVTQMGQEVILRCVPISNHLYFYWYRQILGQKVEFLVSFYNNEISEKSEIFDDQFSVERPDGSNFTLKIRSTKLEDSAMYFCASSGPGLQPQHFGDGTRLSIL.

This chain connects TRBV5-4 to TRBJ2-2; 7 bases are shared with TRBD1. In germline, CDR1 is SGHNT, CDR2 YYREEE (reference sequence). The J segment lost 5 bases and the V segment lost 4 bases, leaving 11 bases of the junction unmatched. The length of the CDR3 is 16 residues. The CDR3 nucleotides are TGTGCCAGCAGCCTGAGCCGGGACAGATATACCGGGGAGCTGTTTTTT. The encoded protein is CASSLSRDRYTGELFF.

The chain recombines TRBV5-1 with TRBJ2-4; maybe TRBD1 (6 bases). The V end lost 3 bases, the J end lost 0 bases, and 13 bases lay between the germline ends. The CDR3 has 16 amino acids. CDR1 SGHRS and CDR2 YFSETQ come from the germline V gene. The CDR3: CASSSGTPEAKNIQYF. The CDR3 DNA follows: TGCGCCAGCAGCTCGGGGACACCCGAAGCCAAAAACATTCAGTACTTC.

The chain links TRBV28 to TRBJ2-7, with 8 bases aligning to TRBD2. V was clipped by 7 bases and J by 1 base; unmatched bases: 9. The CDR3 sequence is 15 residues long. Germline V CDR1 and CDR2: MDHEN, SYDVKM. This CDR3 reads CASTSAGGFSYEQYF. The CDR3 coding sequence is TGTGCCAGCACCTCTGCGGGGGGTTTTTCCTACGAGCAGTACTTC.

This sequence joins TRBV7-8 and TRBJ1-4, with D possibly being TRBD1 (6 bases). CDR1 and CDR2 from the germline V gene are SGHVS and FQNEAQ. V dropped 2 bases and J dropped 6 bases, with 10 bases sitting between them. This CDR3 has 14 amino acids. The CDR3: CASSLTGYDEKLFF. The CDR3 nucleotides read TGTGCCAGCAGCTTAACAGGGTACGATGAAAAACTGTTTTTT.

This clone was found a few times. This chain links TRBV4-1 with TRBJ2-1, with D tentatively TRBD2 (6 bases). The CDR3 loop spans 14 amino acids. V dropped 6 bases and J dropped 7 bases, with 16 bases sitting between them. Germline lookup yields CDR1 MGHRA and CDR2 YSYEKL. CDR3 DNA sequence: TGCGCCAGCAGTATTGGGGACTTACGTAATGAGCAGTTCTTC. Its translation is CASSIGDLRNEQFF.

This CDR3 is CASSPLAVTDTQYF. In DNA, the CDR3 is TGTGCCAGCAGTCCCCTGGCTGTCACAGATACGCAGTATTTT. The chain is built from TRBV6-2 or TRBV6-3 and TRBJ2-3, with no clear D. The V end was cut by 5 bases, the J end by 2 bases, with 11 bases between. The CDR3 is 14 residues long. Germline-derived CDR1 and CDR2 are MNHEY and SVGEGT.

The chain joins TRBV15 to TRBJ1-2; 7 bases map to TRBD1. The trim removed 5 bases at V and 5 bases at J, leaving 5 bases unmatched. This CDR3 spans 13 amino acids. Germline V CDR1 and CDR2: LNHNV, YYDKDF (reference sequence). CDR3 DNA: TGTGCCACCAGCCGACAGGGTTTATATGGCTACACCTTC. Amino acids: CATSRQGLYGYTF. The variable domain in full, with the rest retrieved from reference TRBV15 and TRBJ1-2, is DAMVIQNPRYQVTQFGKPVTLSCSQTLNHNVMYWYQQKSSQAPKLLFHYYDKDFNNEADTPDNFQSRRPNTSFCFLDIRSPGLGDTAMYLCATSRQGLYGYTFGSGTRLTVV.

CDR3 region: CASSPGAGYTF. CDR3 DNA: TGCGCCAGCAGCCCAGGGGCAGGCTACACCTTC. This chain joins TRBV5-1 and TRBJ1-2; D possibly corresponds to TRBD1 (6 bases). CDR3 length equals 11 residues. V gave up 4 bases and J gave up 8 bases, with 9 bases separating them. Germline V gene data show CDR1 as SGHRS and CDR2 as YFSETQ. Full variable domain (outside the CDR3, taken from reference TRBV5-1 and TRBJ1-2): KAGVTQTPRYLIKTRGQQVTLSCSPISGHRSVSWYQQTPGQGLQFLFEYFSETQRNKGNFPGRFSGRQFSNSRSEMNVSTLELGDSALYLCASSPGAGYTFGSGTRLTVV.

Turning to this clone: This specimen includes other DNA sequences encoding the same CDR3. The chain recombines TRBV15 with TRBJ2-2; D not certain. The V end was cut by 3 bases, the J end by 5 bases, with 7 bases between. This CDR3 is built from 13 residues. Germline V CDR1 and CDR2: LNHNV, YYDKDF (reference sequence). For the CDR3, the DNA is TGTGCCACCAGCAGGCTACCGACCGGGGAGCTGTTTTTT. Translating gives CATSRLPTGELFF.

The chain joins TRBV10-2 to TRBJ1-1, with 8 bases aligning to TRBD1. Per the germline V gene, CDR1 is WSHSY and CDR2 is SAAADI. Trimming took 6 bases from V and 4 from J; bases not matched to a gene: 4. The CDR3 covers 13 residues. CDR3 bases: TGCGCCAGCAGGGCTACAGGGGGCACTGAAGCTTTCTTT. Its translation is CASRATGGTEAFF.

The V and J genes are TRBV19 and TRBJ2-1; 11 bases are shared with TRBD1. From germline, CDR1 is LNHDA and CDR2 SQIVND (reference sequence). The CDR3 runs to 14 residues. V dropped 10 bases and J dropped 4; count of bases not matched to a gene: 6. In DNA form, the CDR3 reads TGTGCCACCGTGGGGACAGGGGGTTACAATGAGCAGTTCTTC. Residues: CATVGTGGYNEQFF.

This clone turned up a few times. Here the CDR3 reads CASSLTQGENTEAFF. For the CDR3, the DNA is TGTGCCAGCTCACTCACCCAGGGGGAGAACACTGAAGCTTTCTTT. This chain links TRBV18 with TRBJ1-1; TRBD1 agrees at 7 bases. From germline, CDR1 is KGHSH and CDR2 LQKENI. This CDR3 is 15 amino acids long. V lost 4 bases to trimming and J lost 1 base; unmatched junction nucleotides: 6.

The genes are TRBV12-3 or TRBV12-4 and TRBJ2-3; TRBD2 is a possible D gene (6 bases). This CDR3 has 9 amino acids. CDR3 amino acids: CGGIDTQYF. DNA of the CDR3: TGTGGCGGGATTGATACGCAGTATTTT.

This sequence joins TRBV28 and TRBJ1-1, with D possibly TRBD1 on 5 matching bases. Germline V gene data show CDR1 as MDHEN and CDR2 as SYDVKM. V was clipped by 2 bases and J by 0 bases, with 16 bases between them. The CDR3 runs to 17 residues. The DNA of the CDR3 is TGTGCCAGCAGTTTAGGGGCACGGGGAGGGATGAACACTGAAGCTTTCTTT. This encodes CASSLGARGGMNTEAFF.

The gene calls are TRBV3-1 (or the pseudogene TRBV3-2) and TRBJ2-5; the D gene is possibly TRBD1 (6 bases). The CDR3 extends over 14 amino acids. Deletions cut 4 bases from V and 5 bases from J, with 14 bases between. Per the germline V gene, CDR1 is LGHDT and CDR2 is YNNKEL (reference sequence). This chain's CDR3 is CASSPQPGVETQYF. DNA of the CDR3: TGTGCCAGCAGCCCACAACCAGGGGTCGAGACCCAGTACTTC.

The genes are TRBV12-5 and TRBJ1-5; 10 bases fit TRBD1. The CDR3 is 16 residues long. CDR1 is LGHNT and CDR2 is FRNRAP in the germline V gene. Germline trimming cut 4 bases from V and 6 bases from J; bases unmatched to any gene: 9. CDR3 protein: CASGWTGQGRSQPQHF. CDR3 coding DNA: TGTGCTAGTGGTTGGACGGGACAGGGGAGGAGTCAGCCCCAGCATTTT.

The J gene is TRBJ1-2, the V gene TRBV2; 9 bases map to TRBD1. The CDR3 runs 14 residues. J gave up 2 bases and V 10 bases, and 8 bases lay outside the gene matches. The V gene's germline CDR1 is SNHLY and CDR2 FYNNEI. CDR3 loop: CATSPDRGNYGYTF. The CDR3 bases are TGTGCCACCTCCCCCGACAGGGGGAACTATGGCTACACCTTC. The complete variable domain, with remaining parts taken from reference TRBV2 and TRBJ1-2, reads EPEVTQTPSHQVTQMGQEVILRCVPISNHLYFYWYRQILGQKVEFLVSFYNNEISEKSEIFDDQFSVERPDGSNFTLKIRSTKLEDSAMYFCATSPDRGNYGYTFGSGTRLTVV.